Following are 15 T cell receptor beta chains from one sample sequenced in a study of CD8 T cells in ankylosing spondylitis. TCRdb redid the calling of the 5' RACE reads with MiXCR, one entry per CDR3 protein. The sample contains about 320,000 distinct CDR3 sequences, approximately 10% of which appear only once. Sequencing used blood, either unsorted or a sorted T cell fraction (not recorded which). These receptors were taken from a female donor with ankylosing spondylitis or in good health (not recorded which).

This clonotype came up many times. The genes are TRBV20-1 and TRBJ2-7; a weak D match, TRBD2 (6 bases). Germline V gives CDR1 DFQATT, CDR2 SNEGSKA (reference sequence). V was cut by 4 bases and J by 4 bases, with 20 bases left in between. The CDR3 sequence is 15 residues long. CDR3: CSATTLAAELYEQYF. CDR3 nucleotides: TGCAGTGCTACGACCTTAGCGGCGGAGCTATACGAGCAGTACTTC.

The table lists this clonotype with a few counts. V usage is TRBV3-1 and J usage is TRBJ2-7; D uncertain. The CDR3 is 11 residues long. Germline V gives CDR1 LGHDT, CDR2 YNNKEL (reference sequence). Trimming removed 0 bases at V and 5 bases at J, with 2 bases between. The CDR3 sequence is CASSQEHEQYF. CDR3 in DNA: TGTGCCAGCAGCCAAGAACACGAGCAGTACTTC.

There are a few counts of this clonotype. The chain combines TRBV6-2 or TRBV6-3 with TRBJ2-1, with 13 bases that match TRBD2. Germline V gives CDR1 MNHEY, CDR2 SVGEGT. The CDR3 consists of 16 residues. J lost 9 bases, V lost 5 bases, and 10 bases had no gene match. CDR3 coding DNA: TGTGCCAGCAGTAAGGCCGGGACTAGCGGGGCCGGTGAGCAGTTCTTC. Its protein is CASSKAGTSGAGEQFF.

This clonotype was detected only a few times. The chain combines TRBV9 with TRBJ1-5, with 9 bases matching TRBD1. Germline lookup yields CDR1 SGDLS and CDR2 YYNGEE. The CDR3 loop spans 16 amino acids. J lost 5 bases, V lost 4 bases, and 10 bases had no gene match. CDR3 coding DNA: TGTGCCAGCAGCCCACGGGGAGACAGGGGGGATCAGCCCCAGCATTTT. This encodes CASSPRGDRGDQPQHF.

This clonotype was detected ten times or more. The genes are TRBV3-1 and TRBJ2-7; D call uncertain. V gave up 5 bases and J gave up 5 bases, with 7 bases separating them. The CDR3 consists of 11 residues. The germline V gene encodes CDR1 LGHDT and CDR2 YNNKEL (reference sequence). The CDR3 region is CASSLVHEQYF. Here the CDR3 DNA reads TGTGCCAGCAGCTTAGTCCACGAGCAGTACTTC.

The CDR3 DNA follows: TGTGCCAGCAGCCAAGGAGAATGGACTGGAAATATAGCCAAAAACATTCAGTACTTC. This encodes CASSQGEWTGNIAKNIQYF. The chain carries TRBV4-2 and TRBJ2-4; D might be TRBD2 (5 bases). The V and J ends lost 1 base and 0 bases respectively, with 19 bases between them. CDR3 size: 19 residues. Germline assignment: CDR1 LGHNA and CDR2 YNFKEQ.

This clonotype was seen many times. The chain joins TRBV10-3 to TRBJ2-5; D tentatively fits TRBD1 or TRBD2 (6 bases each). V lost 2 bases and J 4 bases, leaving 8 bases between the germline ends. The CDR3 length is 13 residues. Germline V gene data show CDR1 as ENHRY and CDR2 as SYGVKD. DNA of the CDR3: TGTGCCATCAGTGAGAAGGGGGGAGAGACCCAGTACTTC. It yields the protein CAISEKGGETQYF.

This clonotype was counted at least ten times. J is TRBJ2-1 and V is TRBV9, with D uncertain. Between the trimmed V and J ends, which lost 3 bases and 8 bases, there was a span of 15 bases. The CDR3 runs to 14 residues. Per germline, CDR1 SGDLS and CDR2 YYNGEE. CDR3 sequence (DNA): TGTGCCAGCAGCGCACTTCCTGACGTGGATGAGCAGTTCTTC. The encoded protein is CASSALPDVDEQFF.

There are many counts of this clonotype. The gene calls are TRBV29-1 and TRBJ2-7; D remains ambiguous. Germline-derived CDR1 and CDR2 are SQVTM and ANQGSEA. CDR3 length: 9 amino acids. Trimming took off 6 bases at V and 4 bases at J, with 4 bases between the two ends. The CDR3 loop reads CSVGYEQYF. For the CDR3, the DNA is TGCAGCGTCGGGTACGAGCAGTACTTC.

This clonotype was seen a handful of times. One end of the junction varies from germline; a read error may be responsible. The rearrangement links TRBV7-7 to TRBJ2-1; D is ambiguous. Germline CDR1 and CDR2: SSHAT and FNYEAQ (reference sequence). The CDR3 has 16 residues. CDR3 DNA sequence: TGTGCTAGCAGCCAGGTCTTGGTTGACGGGTACAATGAGCAGTTCTTC. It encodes CASSQVLVDGYNEQFF.

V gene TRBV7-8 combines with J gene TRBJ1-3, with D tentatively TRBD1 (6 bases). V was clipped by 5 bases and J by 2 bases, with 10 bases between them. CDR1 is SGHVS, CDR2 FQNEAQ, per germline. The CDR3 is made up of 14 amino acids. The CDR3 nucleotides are TGTGCCAGCAGCCGTAGGACAGCTGGAAACACCATATATTTT. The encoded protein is CASSRRTAGNTIYF.

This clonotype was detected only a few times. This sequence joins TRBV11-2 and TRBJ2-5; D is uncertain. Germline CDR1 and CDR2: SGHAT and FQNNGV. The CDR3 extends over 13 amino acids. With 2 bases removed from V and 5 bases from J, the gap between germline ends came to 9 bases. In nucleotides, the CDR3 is TGTGCCAGCAGCTTATACAGTTCGGAGACCCAGTACTTC. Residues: CASSLYSSETQYF.

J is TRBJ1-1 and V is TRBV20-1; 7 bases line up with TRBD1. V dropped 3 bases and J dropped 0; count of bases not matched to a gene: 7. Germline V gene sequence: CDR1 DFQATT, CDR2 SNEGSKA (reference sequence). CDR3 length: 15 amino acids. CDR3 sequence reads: CSASKEGAMNTEAFF. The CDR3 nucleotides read TGCAGTGCTAGCAAGGAGGGGGCGATGAACACTGAAGCTTTCTTT.

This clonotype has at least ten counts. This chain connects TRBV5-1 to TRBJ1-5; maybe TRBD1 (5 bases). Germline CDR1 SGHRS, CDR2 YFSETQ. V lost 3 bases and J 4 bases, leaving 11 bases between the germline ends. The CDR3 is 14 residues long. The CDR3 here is CASSSGRPNQPQHF. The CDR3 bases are TGCGCCAGCAGCTCGGGACGGCCTAATCAGCCCCAGCATTTT.

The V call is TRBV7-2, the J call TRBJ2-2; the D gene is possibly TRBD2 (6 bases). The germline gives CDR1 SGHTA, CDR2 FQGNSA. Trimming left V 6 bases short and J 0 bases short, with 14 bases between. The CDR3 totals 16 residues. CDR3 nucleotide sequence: TGTGCCAGCAGGGCCCGGGACTTATCGAACACCGGGGAGCTGTTTTTT. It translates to CASRARDLSNTGELFF. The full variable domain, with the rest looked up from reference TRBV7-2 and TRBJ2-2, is GAGVSQSPSNKVTEKGKDVELRCDPISGHTALYWYRQSLGQGLEFLIYFQGNSAPDKSGLPSDRFSAERTGGSVSTLTIQRTQQEDSAVYLCASRARDLSNTGELFFGEGSRLTVL.